The 7 T cell receptor beta chains below come from one sample, sequenced in a study of OX40 agonist ivuxolimab in advanced cancers. The assay was immunoSEQ multiplex PCR, and TCRdb's table has in-frame clones only and misses some. The data hold roughly 110,000 clones, with approximately 90% observed a single time. Source: CD4+ or CD8+ T cells sorted from blood, taken in a trial of the OX40 agonist ivuxolimab. The receptors were gathered from an adult with an advanced solid tumor such as melanoma, head and neck, liver or kidney cancer.

This chain links TRBV4-3 with TRBJ1-4; D may be TRBD1 (5 bases). The CDR3 has 15 residues. Germline V gene data show CDR1 as LGHNA and CDR2 as YSLEER. V shed 4 bases and J shed 5 bases, with 14 bases lying between them. The CDR3 bases are TGCGCCAGCAGCCTAACCGGGACCCAAAATGAAAAACTGTTTTTT. Its translation is CASSLTGTQNEKLFF.

V usage is TRBV7-8 and J usage is TRBJ2-7; D perhaps matches TRBD2 (6 bases). Deletions cut 5 bases from V and 0 bases from J, with 14 bases between. CDR1 is SGHVS and CDR2 is FQNEAQ in the germline V gene. The CDR3 consists of 15 residues. This CDR3 reads CASSPSTGSSYEQYF. CDR3 nucleotides: TGTGCCAGCAGCCCATCCACCGGGAGCTCCTACGAGCAGTACTTC.

This clone was detected once. This chain joins TRBV29-1 and TRBJ2-5; 10 bases line up with TRBD1. Trimming cost V 1 base and J 5 bases; bases outside gene matches: 7. The CDR3 is 15 amino acids. Germline values: CDR1 SQVTM, CDR2 ANQGSEA. CDR3 sequence (DNA): TGCAGCGTTGAAGGAGGACAGGGGGTTCGGGAGACCCAGTACTTC. This gives the protein CSVEGGQGVRETQYF.

This clone was counted a few times. This rearrangement joins TRBV7-2 to TRBJ2-7, with D perhaps matching TRBD2 (7 bases). CDR3 size: 15 residues. Germline V lookup: CDR1 SGHTA, CDR2 FQGNSA. V gave up 5 bases and J gave up 2 bases, with 16 bases separating them. CDR3 bases: TGTGCCAGCAGCCGCCAGGCGGGGGCCACCTACGAGCAGTACTTC. This encodes CASSRQAGATYEQYF.

The V and J genes are TRBV29-1 and TRBJ2-5; TRBD1 matches 8 bases. Germline V gene data show CDR1 as SQVTM and CDR2 as ANQGSEA. Trimming at V came to 8 bases and at J to 5 bases, leaving 7 bases not matched to a gene. This CDR3 contains 12 residues. As DNA, the CDR3 is TGCAGCATAGGACAGGGACGGGAGACCCAGTACTTC. This sequence encodes CSIGQGRETQYF.

The chain combines TRBV18 with TRBJ2-1; D is uncertain. The length of the CDR3 is 12 residues. The ends were cut back, 3 bases at V and 9 bases at J, with 9 bases in the middle. From germline, CDR1 is KGHSH and CDR2 LQKENI. The CDR3 sequence is CASSPIQGEQFF. The CDR3 DNA sequence: TGTGCCAGCTCACCTATACAAGGTGAGCAGTTCTTC.

This chain joins TRBV30 and TRBJ2-7, with a possible D match to TRBD1 (5 bases). The ends were cut back, 5 bases at V and 6 bases at J, with 17 bases in the middle. Germline CDR1 GTSNPN, CDR2 SVGIG (reference sequence). This CDR3 has 13 residues. Here the CDR3 DNA reads TGTGCCTGGGCGCTGGGGCGTCAGGGCGAGCAGTACTTC. Protein sequence: CAWALGRQGEQYF.